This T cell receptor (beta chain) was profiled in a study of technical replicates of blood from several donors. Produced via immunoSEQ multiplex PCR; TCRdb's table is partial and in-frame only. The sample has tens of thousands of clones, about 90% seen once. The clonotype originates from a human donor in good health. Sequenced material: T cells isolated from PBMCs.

The CDR3 region is CASSEERGPQHF. The DNA for the CDR3 is TGTGCCAGTAGTGAAGAAAGAGGGCCCCAGCATTTT. The chain uses TRBV19 and TRBJ1-5; no firm D call. The germline V gene has CDR1 LNHDA and CDR2 SQIVND (reference sequence). The CDR3 has 12 residues. The V gene lost 5 bases and the J gene lost 9 bases, with 11 bases spanning the gap. The entire variable domain, with the rest obtained from reference TRBV19 and TRBJ1-5, is as follows: DGGITQSPKYLFRKEGQNVTLSCEQNLNHDAMYWYRQDPGQGLRLIYYSQIVNDFQKGDIAEGYSVSREKKESFPLTVTSAQKNPTAFYLCASSEERGPQHFGDGTRLSIL.